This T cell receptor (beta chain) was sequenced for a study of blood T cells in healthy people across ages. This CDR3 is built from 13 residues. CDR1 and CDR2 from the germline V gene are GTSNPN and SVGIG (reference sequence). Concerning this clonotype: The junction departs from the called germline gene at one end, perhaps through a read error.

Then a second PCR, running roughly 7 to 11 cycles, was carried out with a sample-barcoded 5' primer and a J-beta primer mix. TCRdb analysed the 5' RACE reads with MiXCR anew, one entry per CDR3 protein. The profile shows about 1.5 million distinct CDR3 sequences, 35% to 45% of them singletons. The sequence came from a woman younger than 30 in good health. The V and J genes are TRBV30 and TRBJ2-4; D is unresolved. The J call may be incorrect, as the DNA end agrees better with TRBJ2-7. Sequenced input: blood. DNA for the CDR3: TGCGCCTGGACCCCCGGTCTGGGCTACGAGCAGTACTTC. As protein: CAWTPGLGYEQYF.